The 20 T cell receptor beta chains given below trace back to one sample, sequenced in a study of radiotherapy plus CTLA-4 blockade in lung cancer. This table comes from immunoSEQ multiplex PCR, and its TCRdb copy is limited to in-frame clones, with some not included. The sample has about 48,000 clones, around four fifths seen once. The sequenced sample was peripheral blood, obtained from a patient treated with radiotherapy plus ipilimumab. Receptor source: a human donor with non-small cell lung cancer who had stable disease on radiotherapy plus ipilimumab.

This rearrangement joins TRBV9 to TRBJ2-5; TRBD2 matches at 9 bases. The CDR3 loop spans 14 amino acids. V dropped 3 bases and J dropped 5; count of bases not matched to a gene: 5. In germline, CDR1 is SGDLS, CDR2 YYNGEE. CDR3: CASSGSGRRETQYF. DNA for the CDR3: TGTGCCAGCAGCGGTAGCGGGAGAAGGGAGACCCAGTACTTC. Full variable domain (missing parts from reference TRBV9 and TRBJ2-5): DSGVTQTPKHLITATGQRVTLRCSPRSGDLSVYWYQQSLDQGLQFLIQYYNGEERAKGNILERFSAQQFPDLHSELNLSSLELGDSALYFCASSGSGRRETQYFGPGTRLLVL.

The chain joins TRBV9 to TRBJ2-1; 15 bases are shared with TRBD2. V gave up 4 bases and J gave up 7 bases; unmatched junction bases: 12. The CDR3 runs to 18 residues. Germline CDR1 is SGDLS and CDR2 is YYNGEE. The CDR3 DNA sequence: TGTGCCAGCAGCCCGCATTATATTGGACTAGCGGGAGGGAATGAGCAGTTCTTC. Its translation: CASSPHYIGLAGGNEQFF.

The chain employs TRBV7-8 and TRBJ1-1; 7 positions agree with TRBD1. V was pared by 5 bases and J by 0 bases, with 6 bases of the junction left unmatched. The CDR3 is 15 residues long. Germline-derived CDR1 and CDR2 are SGHVS and FQNEAQ. CDR3 region: CASSPRTGLNTEAFF. CDR3 nucleotide sequence: TGTGCCAGCAGCCCCAGGACAGGCCTGAACACTGAAGCTTTCTTT.

The rearrangement joins TRBV7-9 to TRBJ1-2; TRBD1 matches 7 bases. The trim removed 11 bases at V and 1 base at J, leaving 22 bases unmatched. In germline, CDR1 is SEHNR, CDR2 FQNEAQ (reference sequence). The CDR3 has 18 amino acids. CDR3 amino acids: CAVEYLGQSLKDNYGYTF. Written as DNA, the CDR3 is TGTGCCGTAGAATACTTGGGACAGTCACTTAAAGATAACTATGGCTACACCTTC.

The chain links TRBV6-4 to TRBJ2-6; D gene unclear. In germline, CDR1 is MRHNA, CDR2 SNTAGT. Trimming took off 6 bases at V and 1 base at J, with 7 bases between the two ends. There are 14 residues in the CDR3. Written as DNA, the CDR3 is TGTGCCAGCAGCCTCTTTTCTGGGGCCAACGTCCTGACTTTC. Its protein product is CASSLFSGANVLTF.

The chain combines TRBV27 with TRBJ2-1, with 11 bases matching TRBD2. This CDR3 has 16 residues. V was clipped by 6 bases and J by 1 base; unmatched bases: 5. The germline V gene has CDR1 MNHEY and CDR2 SMNVEV (reference sequence). CDR3 coding DNA: TGTGCCAGCAGCTCGATAGCGGGAGGGTCCTACAATGAGCAGTTCTTC. It codes for CASSSIAGGSYNEQFF.

V and J are TRBV16 and TRBJ2-1, with 10 bases identical to TRBD2. This CDR3 has 17 amino acids. After removal of 0 bases from V and 6 bases from J, the junction contained 8 bases not matched to a gene. Germline CDR1 and CDR2: KGHSY and FQNENV. CDR3 bases: TGTGCCAGCAGCCAATCGATGACTAGCGGGCTTGGCAATGAGCAGTTCTTC. It codes for CASSQSMTSGLGNEQFF.

The J gene is TRBJ2-6, the V gene TRBV7-3, with 9 bases aligning to TRBD1. The germline V gene encodes CDR1 SGHTA and CDR2 FQGTGA. V gave up 2 bases and J gave up 1 base; unmatched junction bases: 3. CDR3 size: 17 residues. The DNA of the CDR3 is TGTGCCAGCAGCTTAGAGGGACAGGGATCTGGGGCCAACGTCCTGACTTTC. Amino acids: CASSLEGQGSGANVLTF. The full variable domain, rest sourced from reference TRBV7-3 and TRBJ2-6, is GAGVSQTPSNKVTEKGKYVELRCDPISGHTALYWYRQSLGQGPEFLIYFQGTGAADDSGLPNDRFFAVRPEGSVSTLKIQRTERGDSAVYLCASSLEGQGSGANVLTFGAGSRLTVL.

This clone was seen a handful of times. The rearrangement uses TRBV5-4 and TRBJ2-1, with D possibly matching TRBD1 (6 bases). V was trimmed by 3 bases and J by 0 bases, leaving 10 bases between them. CDR1 and CDR2 from the germline V gene are SGHNT and YYREEE (reference sequence). The CDR3 sequence is 15 residues long. Here the CDR3 reads CASSSSTGSYNEQFF. In nucleotides, the CDR3 is TGTGCCAGCAGCTCCTCGACAGGCTCCTACAATGAGCAGTTCTTC.

This rearrangement joins TRBV4-1 to TRBJ2-7, with D unclear. The length of the CDR3 is 15 residues. Germline CDR1 reads MGHRA; CDR2 reads YSYEKL. With 1 base removed from V and 3 bases from J, the gap between germline ends came to 13 bases. The CDR3 DNA sequence: TGCGCCAGCAGCCAAGGCCCTTCTAGTTACTACGAGCAGTACTTC. Translation gives CASSQGPSSYYEQYF.

This chain joins TRBV9 and TRBJ2-1; TRBD2 matches at 9 bases. This CDR3 region has 16 residues. Losses at the gene ends were 4 bases for V and 0 bases for J; bases not matched to a gene: 5. Germline V gene lookup returns CDR1 SGDLS and CDR2 YYNGEE. CDR3 in amino acids: CASSSRAGGSYNEQFF. DNA of the CDR3: TGTGCCAGCAGCTCCCGAGCGGGAGGCTCCTACAATGAGCAGTTCTTC.

CDR3 sequence reads: CATSRDWGENLSYEQYF. The DNA for the CDR3 is TGTGCCACCAGCAGAGACTGGGGGGAGAACCTCTCCTACGAGCAGTACTTC. V is TRBV15 and J is TRBJ2-7, with D possibly matching TRBD2 (6 bases). V was clipped by 0 bases and J by 0 bases, with 15 bases between them. Germline V gives CDR1 LNHNV, CDR2 YYDKDF (reference sequence). The CDR3 is 17 amino acids.

The V gene is TRBV29-1, the J gene TRBJ1-2; D is possibly TRBD1 (6 bases). Germline V lookup: CDR1 SQVTM, CDR2 ANQGSEA. V lost 5 bases and J lost 4, with 17 bases in between. This CDR3 is 14 amino acids long. The CDR3 loop reads CSVPPGGAGYGYTF. CDR3 DNA: TGCAGCGTTCCTCCGGGGGGCGCGGGCTATGGCTACACCTTC.

The V gene is TRBV6-6, the J gene TRBJ2-7; unclear D gene. Germline V lookup: CDR1 MNHNY, CDR2 SVGAGI (reference sequence). CDR3 length equals 16 residues. V lost 0 bases and J lost 6, with 18 bases in between. CDR3 nucleotide sequence: TGTGCCAGCAGTTACTCGGTGCTACCCTCACTGTTCGAGCAGTACTTC. It codes for CASSYSVLPSLFEQYF.

The chain has TRBV6-6 and TRBJ2-2; 7 nucleotides line up with TRBD2. The CDR3 consists of 16 residues. CDR1 and CDR2 from the germline V gene are MNHNY and SVGAGI (reference sequence). Losses at the gene ends were 2 bases for V and 6 bases for J; bases not matched to a gene: 9. This CDR3 is CASSYDSGRAPGELFF. The CDR3 nucleotides are TGTGCCAGCAGTTACGACAGTGGGAGGGCCCCCGGGGAGCTGTTTTTT.

This chain joins TRBV19 and TRBJ2-3; D is uncertain. Trimming took off 4 bases at V and 6 bases at J, with 14 bases between the two ends. The CDR3 consists of 14 residues. Germline CDR1 LNHDA, CDR2 SQIVND (reference sequence). This CDR3 reads CASSRLSTSDTQYF. The CDR3 DNA follows: TGTGCCAGTAGTAGACTGAGCACGTCGGATACGCAGTATTTT.

The rearrangement joins TRBV6-1 to TRBJ1-2, with TRBD1 as a possible D gene (5 bases). The CDR3 is 15 residues long. Germline V gene sequence: CDR1 MNHNS, CDR2 SASEGT. With 7 bases removed from V and 2 bases from J, the gap between germline ends came to 17 bases. The CDR3 sequence: CASTGPGLGNYGYTF. Here the CDR3 DNA reads TGTGCCAGCACCGGTCCGGGACTGGGGAACTATGGCTACACCTTC.

This clone was counted a single time. The chain recombines TRBV27 with TRBJ1-1; weak D call: TRBD1 (6 bases). Germline V CDR1 and CDR2: MNHEY, SMNVEV (reference sequence). The CDR3 is made up of 14 amino acids. With 5 bases removed from V and 5 bases from J, the gap between germline ends came to 15 bases. The CDR3 nucleotides are TGTGCCAGCAGTGACAACCAGGGGTGGACTGAAGCTTTCTTT. It encodes CASSDNQGWTEAFF.

In nucleotides, the CDR3 is TGTGCCAGCAGCTCGTGGACAGGCACTGAAGCTTTCTTT. It is translated as CASSSWTGTEAFF. The genes are TRBV14 and TRBJ1-1, with 7 nucleotides matching TRBD1. V dropped 5 bases and J dropped 4; count of bases not matched to a gene: 4. CDR3 length equals 13 residues. Germline CDR1 reads SGHDN; CDR2 reads FVKESK.

This chain joins TRBV4-3 and TRBJ2-2, with D unresolved. The CDR3 totals 16 residues. Germline loops: CDR1 LGHNA, CDR2 YSLEER. V shed 3 bases and J shed 2 bases, with 13 bases lying between them. The CDR3 region has the DNA TGCGCCAGCAGCCACCTGGGTGGGCTCAACACCGGGGAGCTGTTTTTT. Translating it yields CASSHLGGLNTGELFF.